Below, 9 T cell receptor beta chains from the same sample are listed, as sequenced in a study of blood T cells in healthy people across ages (dated by TCRdb to about 2015). Libraries were prepared through 5' RACE. Reads for this sample came from an Illumina HiSeq 2500. A second roughly 6 to 11 cycle PCR used a sample-barcoded 5' primer and a J-beta primer mix. TCRdb reworked the public reads: Q25 trimming with fastp, MiXCR clone assembly, productive beta chains retained. Rows matching on CDR3 protein sequence are summarized as one entry with the most common DNA and genes. The table for this sample lists approximately 1.5 million distinct CDR3 sequences; about 42% of them were counted only once. About 3.8% of the sample is taken by the ten largest. Sequencing used blood. These TCRs come from a woman in her late teens or twenties in good health.

The rearrangement joins TRBV6-2 or TRBV6-3 to TRBJ1-1, with 7 bases aligning to TRBD1. There are 15 residues in the CDR3. Germline V CDR1 and CDR2: MNHEY, SVGEGT. V lost 10 bases to trimming and J lost 3 bases; unmatched junction nucleotides: 14. As DNA, the CDR3 is TGTGCCAAACTATGTACCCAGGGGGTAGACACTGAAGCTTTCTTT. Its translation: CAKLCTQGVDTEAFF.

The chain couples TRBV7-9 to TRBJ2-2; the D gene is possibly TRBD2 (6 bases). The CDR3 is made up of 14 amino acids. From germline, CDR1 is SEHNR and CDR2 FQNEAQ (reference sequence). The V gene lost 3 bases and the J gene lost 3 bases, with 8 bases spanning the gap. CDR3 in amino acids: CASSFRGYTGELFF. The CDR3 DNA sequence: TGTGCCAGCAGCTTTCGGGGGTACACCGGGGAGCTGTTTTTT.

The genes are TRBV5-1 and TRBJ2-2; D is unresolved. CDR3 length: 15 residues. Germline loops: CDR1 SGHRS, CDR2 YFSETQ. V was pared by 1 base and J by 3 bases, with 10 bases between. CDR3 region: CASSLLGSDTGELFF. CDR3 sequence (DNA): TGCGCCAGCAGCTTGCTAGGGTCGGACACCGGGGAGCTGTTTTTT.

The genes are TRBV4-3 and TRBJ1-5; D gene ambiguous. V lost 5 bases, J lost 5 bases, and 10 bases lay in between. The CDR3 sequence is 13 residues long. Germline CDR1 and CDR2: LGHNA and YSLEER. The CDR3 protein is CASSSRYDQPQHF. CDR3 DNA sequence: TGCGCCAGCAGCTCTCGTTATGATCAGCCCCAGCATTTT.

Regarding this clonotype: At one end, the junction sequence differs from germline, possibly due to a read error. CDR3 amino acids: CASSPRTAPYYEQYF. Written as DNA, the CDR3 is TGCGCCAGCAGCCCCAGGACAGCTCCTTACTACGAGCAGTACTTC. The genes are TRBV9 and TRBJ2-5, with a tentative D call TRBD1 (6 bases). With the DNA end fitting TRBJ2-7 better, the J assignment may be wrong. The CDR3 totals 15 residues. Germline V CDR1 and CDR2: SGDLS, YYNGEE.

The V and J genes are TRBV5-1 and TRBJ2-7, with 9 nucleotides matching TRBD2. Trimming at V came to 4 bases and at J to 4 bases, leaving 15 bases not matched to a gene. The CDR3 runs 17 residues. Per the germline V gene, CDR1 is SGHRS and CDR2 is YFSETQ. CDR3 sequence (DNA): TGCGCCAGCAGCCTACTCGCGGGAGGGAGCTTCGGGTACGAGCAGTACTTC. Amino acids: CASSLLAGGSFGYEQYF.

This clonotype was picked up a small number of times. The V and J genes are TRBV11-2 and TRBJ1-4, with D hard to call. The germline V gene has CDR1 SGHAT and CDR2 FQNNGV. V lost 6 bases and J lost 0, with 14 bases in between. The CDR3 is made up of 16 amino acids. This CDR3 reads CASRTRLGSTNEKLFF. CDR3 DNA sequence: TGTGCCAGCAGGACCCGCCTAGGGTCAACTAATGAAAAACTGTTTTTT.

In nucleotides, the CDR3 is TGTGCCAGCAGGAACAGAGGGCGGGGCTATGAGCAGTTCTTC. Its protein product is CASRNRGRGYEQFF. The V call is TRBV7-9, the J call TRBJ2-1, with D possibly TRBD2 on 6 matching bases. Germline V CDR1 and CDR2: SEHNR, FQNEAQ (reference sequence). The CDR3 has 14 amino acids. Between the trimmed V and J ends, which lost 6 bases and 8 bases, there was a span of 17 bases.

This chain links TRBV6-1 with TRBJ1-5; D perhaps matches TRBD1 (6 bases). V dropped 4 bases and J dropped 6 bases, with 19 bases sitting between them. Per germline, CDR1 MNHNS and CDR2 SASEGT. CDR3 length: 16 residues. This CDR3 is CASSVWAGVGFQPQHF. The CDR3 coding sequence is TGTGCCAGCAGTGTCTGGGCAGGGGTGGGATTTCAGCCCCAGCATTTT.